The text below deals with one T cell receptor (beta chain). Its specificity is unknown. This sample is part of a study of T cells after yellow fever vaccination. Overall study: Preparing low-cell-number fractions relied on SMART-Seq v4 Ultra Low Input. General study results and limits: Subsequent booster samples again held most clones from primary vaccination (less than 98% CD4, roughly 91% CD8).

MiXCR, run by TCRdb on the 5' RACE reads, gives a single entry per CDR3 protein. The sample lists 300,000 to 400,000 distinct CDR3 sequences, about 11% occurring once. This CDR3 has 14 residues. The ends were cut back, 4 bases at V and 4 bases at J, with 10 bases in the middle. This chain connects TRBV12-3 or TRBV12-4 to TRBJ2-2; no clear D gene. Sequencing used CD4+ T cells sorted from PBMCs, obtained 45 days after the yellow fever booster vaccination. The TCR sequence derives from a man between 18 and 35 years old who received the YFV17D yellow fever vaccine. The chain's CDR3 is CASSSGTGTGELFF. DNA of the CDR3: TGTGCCAGCAGTTCCGGCACCGGCACCGGGGAGCTGTTTTTT.